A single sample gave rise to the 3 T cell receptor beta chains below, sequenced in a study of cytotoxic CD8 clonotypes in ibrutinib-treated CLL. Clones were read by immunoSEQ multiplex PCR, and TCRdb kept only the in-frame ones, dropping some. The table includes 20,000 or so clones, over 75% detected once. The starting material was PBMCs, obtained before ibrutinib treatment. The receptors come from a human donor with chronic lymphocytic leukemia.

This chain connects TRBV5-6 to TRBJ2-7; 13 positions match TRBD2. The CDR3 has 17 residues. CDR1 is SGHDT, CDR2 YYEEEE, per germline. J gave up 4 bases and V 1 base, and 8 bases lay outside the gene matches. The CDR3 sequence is CASSLRTTGLAGYEQYF. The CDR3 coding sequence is TGTGCCAGCAGCTTGAGGACCACGGGACTAGCGGGATACGAGCAGTACTTC.

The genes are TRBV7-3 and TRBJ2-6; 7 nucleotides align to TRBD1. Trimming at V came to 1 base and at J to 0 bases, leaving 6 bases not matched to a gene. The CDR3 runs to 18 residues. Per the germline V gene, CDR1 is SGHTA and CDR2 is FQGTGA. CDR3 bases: TGTGCCAGCAGCTTAATTGGGACAGCGAACTCTGGGGCCAACGTCCTGACTTTC. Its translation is CASSLIGTANSGANVLTF.

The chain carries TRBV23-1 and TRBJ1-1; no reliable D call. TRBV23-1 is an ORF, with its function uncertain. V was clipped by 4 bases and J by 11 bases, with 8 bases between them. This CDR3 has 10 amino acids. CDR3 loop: CASSRLRAFF. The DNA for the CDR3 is TGCGCCAGCAGTCGACTTCGGGCTTTCTTT.